This paragraph reports one TCR beta chain. The CDR3 runs 18 residues. In germline, CDR1 is SNHLY, CDR2 FYNNEI. The junction had 16 bases not matched to a gene; V was cut back by 7 bases and J by 6 bases. These data come from a study of blood T cell repertoires in COVID-19. Sequencing was performed with immunoSEQ multiplex PCR; in TCRdb, only in-frame clones are kept and a portion is missing. The top ten clones hold approximately 5% of a sample with around 210,000 clones, approximately 85% of them seen once. The source of this sequence is a man aged 50-59 years with COVID-19, enrolled during active disease. Sequenced sample: peripheral blood. The chain joins TRBV2 to TRBJ2-1, with 12 bases aligning to TRBD2. CDR3 sequence: CASMAAWSSGGARNEQFF. As DNA, the CDR3 is TGTGCCAGCATGGCCGCTTGGTCTAGCGGGGGGGCCCGCAATGAGCAGTTCTTC.